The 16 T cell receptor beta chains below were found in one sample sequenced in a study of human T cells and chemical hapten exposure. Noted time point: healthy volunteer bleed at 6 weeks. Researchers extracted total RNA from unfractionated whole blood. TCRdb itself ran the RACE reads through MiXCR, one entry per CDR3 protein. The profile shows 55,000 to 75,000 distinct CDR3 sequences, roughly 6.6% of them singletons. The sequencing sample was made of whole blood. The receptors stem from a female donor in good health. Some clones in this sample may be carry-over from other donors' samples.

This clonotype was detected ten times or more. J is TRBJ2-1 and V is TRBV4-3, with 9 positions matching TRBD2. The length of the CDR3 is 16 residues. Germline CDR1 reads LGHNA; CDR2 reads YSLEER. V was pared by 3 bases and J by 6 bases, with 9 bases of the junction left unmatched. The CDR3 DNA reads TGCGCCAGCAGCCAGGATGCCGGGACTAGCAGCAATGAGCAGTTCTTC. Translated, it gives CASSQDAGTSSNEQFF.

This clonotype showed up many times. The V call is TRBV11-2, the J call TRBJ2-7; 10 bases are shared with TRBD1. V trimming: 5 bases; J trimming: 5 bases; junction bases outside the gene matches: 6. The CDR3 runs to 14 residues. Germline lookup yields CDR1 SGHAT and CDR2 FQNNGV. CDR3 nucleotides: TGTGCCAGCAGCAACGACAGGGGGCGCAACGAGCAGTACTTC. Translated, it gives CASSNDRGRNEQYF.

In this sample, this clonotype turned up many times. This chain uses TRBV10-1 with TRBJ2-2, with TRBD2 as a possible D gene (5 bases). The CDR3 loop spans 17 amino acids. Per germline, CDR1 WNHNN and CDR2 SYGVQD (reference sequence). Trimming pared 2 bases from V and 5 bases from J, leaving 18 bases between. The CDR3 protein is CASSENGLSPSTGELFF. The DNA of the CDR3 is TGCGCCAGCAGTGAGAACGGACTCAGTCCCTCTACCGGGGAGCTGTTTTTT.

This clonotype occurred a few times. DNA of the CDR3: TGCAGCGCAGGAGAAAGCCTCAACGGGGAGACCCAGTACTTC. This encodes CSAGESLNGETQYF. The J gene is TRBJ2-5, the V gene TRBV29-1; D unclear. The CDR3 runs to 14 residues. Trimming stripped 7 bases from V and 5 bases from J, with 20 bases between. Germline assignment: CDR1 SQVTM and CDR2 ANQGSEA.

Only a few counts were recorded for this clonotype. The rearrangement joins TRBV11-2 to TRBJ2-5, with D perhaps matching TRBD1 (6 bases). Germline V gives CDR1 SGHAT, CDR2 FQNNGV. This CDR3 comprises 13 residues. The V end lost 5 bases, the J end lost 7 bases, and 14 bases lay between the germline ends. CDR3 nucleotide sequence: TGTGCCAGCAGCCCACGGGACACCTCGACCCAGTACTTC. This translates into CASSPRDTSTQYF.

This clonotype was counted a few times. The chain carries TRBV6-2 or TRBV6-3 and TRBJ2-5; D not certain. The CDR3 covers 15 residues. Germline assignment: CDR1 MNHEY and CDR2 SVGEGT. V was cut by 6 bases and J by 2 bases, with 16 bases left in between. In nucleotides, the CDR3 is TGTGCCAGCAGCCATCCAGGAGCTGAGCAAGAGACCCAGTACTTC. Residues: CASSHPGAEQETQYF.

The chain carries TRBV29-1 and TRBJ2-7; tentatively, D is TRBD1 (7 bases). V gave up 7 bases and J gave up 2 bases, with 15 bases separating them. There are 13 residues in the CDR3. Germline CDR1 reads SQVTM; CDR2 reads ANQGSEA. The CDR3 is CSAEGGQTYEQYF. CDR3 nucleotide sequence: TGCAGCGCTGAGGGGGGACAGACCTACGAGCAGTACTTC.

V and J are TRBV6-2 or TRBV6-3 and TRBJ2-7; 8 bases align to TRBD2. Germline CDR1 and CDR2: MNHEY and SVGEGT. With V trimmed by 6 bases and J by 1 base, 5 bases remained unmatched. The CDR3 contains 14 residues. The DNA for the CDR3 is TGTGCCAGCAGAGTTCTAGCGGGTTCCTACGAGCAGTACTTC. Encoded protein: CASRVLAGSYEQYF.

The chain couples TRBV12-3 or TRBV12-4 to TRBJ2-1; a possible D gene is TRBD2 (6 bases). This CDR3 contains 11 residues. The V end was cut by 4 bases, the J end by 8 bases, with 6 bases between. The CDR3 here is CASSWGDEQFF. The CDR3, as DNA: TGTGCCAGCAGTTGGGGGGATGAGCAGTTCTTC.

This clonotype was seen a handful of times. In DNA form, the CDR3 reads TGTGCCAGCAGCTCGGGACTACTTAATGAGCAGTTCTTC. Amino acid sequence: CASSSGLLNEQFF. The V gene is TRBV11-3, the J gene TRBJ2-1; TRBD2 matches at 7 bases. Germline V CDR1 and CDR2: SGHNT, YENEEA. There are 13 residues in the CDR3. Germline trimming cut 4 bases from V and 7 bases from J; bases unmatched to any gene: 4. The variable domain in full, completed from reference TRBV11-3 and TRBJ2-1, reads EAGVVQSPRYKIIEKKQPVAFWCNPISGHNTLYWYLQNLGQGPELLIRYENEEAVDDSQLPKDRFSAERLKGVDSTLKIQPAELGDSAVYLCASSSGLLNEQFFGPGTRLTVL.

The CDR3 coding sequence is TGTGCCAGCAGTAGGCTAGGGTCTCACACTGAAGCTTTCTTT. Encoded protein: CASSRLGSHTEAFF. This chain connects TRBV28 to TRBJ1-1; D not resolved. The V gene's germline CDR1 is MDHEN and CDR2 SYDVKM. CDR3 length: 14 amino acids. Trimming pared 5 bases from V and 3 bases from J, leaving 13 bases between.

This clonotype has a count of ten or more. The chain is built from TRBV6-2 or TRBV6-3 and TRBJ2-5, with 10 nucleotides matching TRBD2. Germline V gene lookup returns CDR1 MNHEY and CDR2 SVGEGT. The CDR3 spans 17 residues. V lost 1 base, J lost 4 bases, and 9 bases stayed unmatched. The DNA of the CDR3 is TGTGCCAGCAGTTACTTTACGCTAGCGGGAGAGGGAGAGACCCAGTACTTC. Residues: CASSYFTLAGEGETQYF.

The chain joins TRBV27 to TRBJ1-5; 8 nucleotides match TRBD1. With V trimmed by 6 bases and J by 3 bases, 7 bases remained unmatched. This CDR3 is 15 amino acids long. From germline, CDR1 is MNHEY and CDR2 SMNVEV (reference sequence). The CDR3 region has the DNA TGTGCCAGCAGCCGGGACAGGCGACTCAATCAGCCCCAGCATTTT. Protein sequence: CASSRDRRLNQPQHF.

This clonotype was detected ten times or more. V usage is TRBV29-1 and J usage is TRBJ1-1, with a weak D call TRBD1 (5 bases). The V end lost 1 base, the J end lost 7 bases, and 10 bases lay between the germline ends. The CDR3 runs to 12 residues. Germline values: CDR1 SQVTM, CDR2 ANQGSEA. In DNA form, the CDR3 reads TGCAGCGTTGAAGGGGGGTTGGGTGAAGCTTTCTTT. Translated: CSVEGGLGEAFF.

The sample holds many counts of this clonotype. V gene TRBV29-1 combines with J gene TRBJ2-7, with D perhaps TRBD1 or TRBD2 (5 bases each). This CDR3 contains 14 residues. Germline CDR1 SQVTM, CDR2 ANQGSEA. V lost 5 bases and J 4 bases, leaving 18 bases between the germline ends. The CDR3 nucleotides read TGCAGCGTTCCGGGACCTAGAGGAGTATACGAGCAGTACTTC. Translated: CSVPGPRGVYEQYF.

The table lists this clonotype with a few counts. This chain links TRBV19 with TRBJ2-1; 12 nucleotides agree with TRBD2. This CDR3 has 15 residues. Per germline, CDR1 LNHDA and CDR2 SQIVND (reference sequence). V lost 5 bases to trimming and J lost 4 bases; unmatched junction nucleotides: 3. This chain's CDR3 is CASSALAGGYNEQFF. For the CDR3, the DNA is TGTGCCAGTAGTGCGCTAGCGGGAGGGTACAATGAGCAGTTCTTC.